This T cell receptor beta chain was identified in a study of blood T cell repertoires in COVID-19. Overall study context: Nucleic acid was either cDNA or gDNA, and it came from T cells, B-cell-depleted T cells, or PBMCs.

Germline V gene data show CDR1 as MNHEY and CDR2 as SVGAGI. The CDR3 covers 14 residues. The V and J ends lost 10 bases and 2 bases respectively, with 14 bases between them. In the original workflow: From reference gene primer amplification, estimates of nucleated cell counts were derived. The assay was immunoSEQ multiplex PCR, and TCRdb's table has in-frame clones only and misses some. The V and J calls and the clone size are those of that table, but D and trimming were determined from the DNA. The sample yields about 210,000 clones, about 92% seen once. V gene TRBV6-5 combines with J gene TRBJ2-2; TRBD2 is a possible D gene (6 bases). This receptor was taken from a man younger than 45 with acute or convalescent COVID-19. The sample comprised peripheral blood. The DNA for the CDR3 is TGTGCCACAGTTAAGGGACTCAACACCGGGGAGCTGTTTTTT. Its protein product is CATVKGLNTGELFF.